These 21 T cell receptor beta chains were all obtained from the same sample, sequenced in a study of cytomegalovirus exposure and HLA in healthy donors. 13 Jbeta primers and 60 Vbeta primers were used for the PCR. Method: immunoSEQ multiplex PCR; TCRdb's copy keeps in-frame clones and lacks some. The sample has about 100,000 clones, around 75% seen once; the top ten hold about 4.4%. Sequencing used PBMCs. The origin of the receptors is a woman in her late teens or twenties in good health and CMV-seropositive.

The chain recombines TRBV6-1 with TRBJ1-5, with 12 bases identical to TRBD1. There are 16 residues in the CDR3. V lost 0 bases, J lost 6 bases, and 3 bases stayed unmatched. CDR1 and CDR2 from the germline V gene are MNHNS and SASEGT. This CDR3 is CASSEAGTGGSQPQHF. The CDR3 DNA reads as TGTGCCAGCAGTGAAGCCGGGACAGGGGGCTCTCAGCCCCAGCATTTT.

The rearrangement uses TRBV18 and TRBJ2-1, with D unresolved. The CDR3 has 14 amino acids. Deletions cut 3 bases from V and 3 bases from J, with 9 bases between. From germline, CDR1 is KGHSH and CDR2 LQKENI. CDR3: CASSPNLNYNEQFF. CDR3 sequence (DNA): TGTGCCAGCTCACCGAACTTGAACTACAATGAGCAGTTCTTC.

V usage is TRBV28 and J usage is TRBJ2-5; 10 bases fit TRBD2. The CDR3 totals 18 residues. V shed 6 bases and J 5 bases; nucleotides not matched to a gene: 18. The germline CDR1 and CDR2 sequences are MDHEN and SYDVKM. The CDR3 DNA reads TGTGCCAGCAGGCCCTCTTCAGCGGGAGGGATTTTATGGGAGACCCAGTACTTC. Amino acid sequence: CASRPSSAGGILWETQYF.

This clone came up a few times. This chain connects TRBV9 to TRBJ2-7; 10 bases map to TRBD2. Germline CDR1 and CDR2: SGDLS and YYNGEE. The ends lost 0 bases at V and 3 bases at J; junction bases unmatched: 0. The length of the CDR3 is 14 residues. The CDR3 spells CASSVGLAGYEQYF. The CDR3 nucleotides read TGTGCCAGCAGCGTAGGACTAGCGGGCTACGAGCAGTACTTC.

The chain carries TRBV9 and TRBJ2-5; the D gene is possibly TRBD2 (7 bases). This CDR3 region has 17 residues. Between the trimmed V and J ends, which lost 0 bases and 1 base, there was a span of 16 bases. The germline CDR1 and CDR2 sequences are SGDLS and YYNGEE. The CDR3 here is CASSVADSGAPQETQYF. The CDR3 DNA reads as TGTGCCAGCAGCGTAGCGGACAGCGGGGCCCCCCAAGAGACCCAGTACTTC.

This sequence joins TRBV10-3 and TRBJ1-5, with a weak D call TRBD1 (5 bases). Germline values: CDR1 ENHRY, CDR2 SYGVKD. V was pared by 11 bases and J by 3 bases, with 14 bases between. The CDR3 is made up of 13 amino acids. The CDR3 here is CAAAGGTNQPQHF. CDR3 in DNA: TGTGCCGCGGCGGGGGGTACCAATCAGCCCCAGCATTTT.

The chain is built from TRBV4-3 and TRBJ2-4, with 7 bases identical to TRBD2. The V gene end was trimmed by 0 bases and the J gene end by 10 bases; junction bases not matched to a gene: 3. The CDR3 loop spans 13 amino acids. CDR1 and CDR2 (germline): LGHNA, YSLEER. The CDR3: CASSQDKGGIQYF. In DNA form, the CDR3 reads TGCGCCAGCAGCCAAGACAAGGGAGGGATTCAGTACTTC.

The chain links TRBV6-1 to TRBJ1-5, with 7 bases fitting TRBD1. The CDR3 has 15 amino acids. J lost 1 base, V lost 6 bases, and 6 bases had no gene match. Germline CDR1 reads MNHNS; CDR2 reads SASEGT. CDR3 amino acids: CASRTTGASNQPQHF. Written as DNA, the CDR3 is TGTGCCAGCAGAACTACAGGGGCCAGCAATCAGCCCCAGCATTTT.

The rearrangement uses TRBV9 and TRBJ1-1; the match to TRBD1 covers 8 bases. Germline V gene data show CDR1 as SGDLS and CDR2 as YYNGEE. This CDR3 comprises 15 residues. Unmatched junction bases numbered 4, after V lost 0 bases and J lost 3 bases. The CDR3 loop reads CASSVVDRVYTEAFF. CDR3 nucleotide sequence: TGTGCCAGCAGCGTAGTGGACAGGGTCTACACTGAAGCTTTCTTT.

The chain has TRBV4-2 and TRBJ1-5; perhaps TRBD1 as D (5 bases). The CDR3 is 16 residues long. V shed 0 bases and J shed 0 bases, with 9 bases lying between them. CDR1 is LGHNA and CDR2 is YNFKEQ in the germline V gene. For the CDR3, the DNA is TGTGCCAGCAGCCAAGAAGGGGCATCTAGCAATCAGCCCCAGCATTTT. It specifies CASSQEGASSNQPQHF.

V and J are TRBV18 and TRBJ1-1; a weak D match, TRBD1 (5 bases). Germline V gene data show CDR1 as KGHSH and CDR2 as LQKENI. The V end was cut by 0 bases, the J end by 2 bases, with 10 bases between. The CDR3 is 15 residues long. This CDR3 is CASSPPSGGNTEAFF. In DNA, the CDR3 is TGTGCCAGCTCACCACCGTCGGGGGGAAACACTGAAGCTTTCTTT. Full variable domain (remainder filled in from reference TRBV18 and TRBJ1-1): NAGVMQNPRHLVRRRGQEARLRCSPMKGHSHVYWYRQLPEEGLKFMVYLQKENIIDESGMPKERFSAEFPKEGPSILRIQQVVRGDSAAYFCASSPPSGGNTEAFFGQGTRLTVV.

The chain carries TRBV6-6 and TRBJ2-5; 7 bases line up with TRBD2. The CDR3 runs 14 residues. Germline trimming cut 2 bases from V and 3 bases from J; bases unmatched to any gene: 3. CDR1 is MNHNY and CDR2 is SVGAGI in the germline V gene (reference sequence). Here the CDR3 reads CASSYVGGEETQYF. The CDR3, as DNA: TGTGCCAGCAGTTACGTGGGAGGGGAAGAGACCCAGTACTTC.

The V call is TRBV6-5, the J call TRBJ1-1; TRBD1 might be the D (5 bases). Germline lookup yields CDR1 MNHEY and CDR2 SVGAGI. V lost 0 bases and J 0 bases, leaving 8 bases between the germline ends. This CDR3 has 15 amino acids. The DNA of the CDR3 is TGTGCCAGCAGTTACTCGAGGACACTGAACACTGAAGCTTTCTTT. This codes for CASSYSRTLNTEAFF.

The genes are TRBV9 and TRBJ2-1; D possibly corresponds to TRBD2 (5 bases). Germline CDR1 SGDLS, CDR2 YYNGEE. The CDR3 length is 17 residues. V lost 0 bases to trimming and J lost 4 bases, with 17 bases between them. CDR3 loop: CASSVVGSGSAYNEQFF. The CDR3 DNA sequence: TGTGCCAGCAGCGTAGTAGGTAGTGGGAGCGCTTACAATGAGCAGTTCTTC.

The chain joins TRBV30 to TRBJ2-3; 10 bases are shared with TRBD1. The CDR3 contains 18 residues. Trimming took 7 bases from V and 0 from J; bases not matched to a gene: 16. Germline V gene data show CDR1 as GTSNPN and CDR2 as SVGIG (reference sequence). CDR3 nucleotides: TGTGCCTTCTGGACCAAGGGGACAGGGGCGAGTAGCACAGATACGCAGTATTTT. Protein sequence: CAFWTKGTGASSTDTQYF.

The genes are TRBV2 and TRBJ2-7; D is ambiguous. With 0 bases removed from V and 0 bases from J, the gap between germline ends came to 12 bases. The germline gives CDR1 SNHLY, CDR2 FYNNEI. The CDR3 is 16 residues long. DNA for the CDR3: TGTGCCAGCAGTGAAGCCCAGACATCCAGCTCCTACGAGCAGTACTTC. Protein sequence: CASSEAQTSSSYEQYF.

This clone turned up a few times. The V and J genes are TRBV11-2 and TRBJ2-7; D might be TRBD2 (6 bases). V was clipped by 4 bases and J by 0 bases, with 13 bases between them. The CDR3 runs 15 residues. The germline V gene has CDR1 SGHAT and CDR2 FQNNGV. CDR3 amino acids: CASSYQWDSSYEQYF. The CDR3 bases are TGTGCCAGCAGCTACCAGTGGGACTCCTCCTACGAGCAGTACTTC.

The chain recombines TRBV10-3 with TRBJ2-3; the match to TRBD2 covers 14 bases. The germline V gene has CDR1 ENHRY and CDR2 SYGVKD. The CDR3 extends over 16 amino acids. J was trimmed by 4 bases and V by 7 bases; bases with no gene match: 7. This chain's CDR3 is CAITRRLAGGADTQYF. For the CDR3, the DNA is TGTGCCATCACCAGACGACTAGCGGGGGGGGCAGATACGCAGTATTTT.

The chain recombines TRBV29-1 with TRBJ1-4; no clear D gene. CDR3 length equals 14 residues. CDR1 and CDR2 (germline): SQVTM, ANQGSEA. Trimming took 4 bases from V and 5 from J, leaving 14 bases between them. CDR3 nucleotides: TGCAGCGTTGCTCCCAGAGGGAACAATGAAAAACTGTTTTTT. It specifies CSVAPRGNNEKLFF.

This clone came up a few times. The chain joins TRBV27 to TRBJ1-1; D is possibly TRBD1 (5 bases). Trimming stripped 6 bases from V and 0 bases from J, with 14 bases between. This CDR3 spans 15 amino acids. Germline CDR1 is MNHEY and CDR2 is SMNVEV (reference sequence). CDR3 residues: CASSLSGGVNTEAFF. The CDR3 region has the DNA TGTGCCAGCAGCCTCTCCGGGGGGGTGAACACTGAAGCTTTCTTT.

The V and J genes are TRBV7-3 and TRBJ2-3; TRBD2 agrees at 10 bases. Trimming cost V 4 bases and J 0 bases; bases outside gene matches: 4. The CDR3 totals 16 residues. Germline CDR1 reads SGHTA; CDR2 reads FQGTGA. DNA for the CDR3: TGTGCCAGCAGCTCTAGCGGGAGCGGAAGCACAGATACGCAGTATTTT. Its translation is CASSSSGSGSTDTQYF.